This T cell receptor beta chain comes out of a study of T cells in Graves' hyperthyroidism and ophthalmopathy. Study details: Blood was drawn when the patient was first diagnosed and still untreated.

The study, taken as a whole, reports: Most clonotypes expanded in the thyroid (above 0.001) were also present in blood.

Points on this clonotype: The target antigen is unknown.

The CDR3 is made up of 13 amino acids. The trim removed 6 bases at V and 9 bases at J, leaving 6 bases unmatched. Germline loops: CDR1 SNHLY, CDR2 FYNNEI. Ophthalmopathy cases scored 3 or more on the Clinical Activity Score and 4 or more on NOSPECS grade, with duration below 3 months. It was uncontrolled infection, other autoimmune disease, pregnancy or lactation that excluded patients. RNA transcripts served as the template for amplifying TCR beta CDR3 regions. First-round RT-PCR of the TCR CDR3 relied on the HTBI primer set. TCRdb reanalysed the multiplex PCR reads using MiXCR and keeps one entry per CDR3 protein. Of 390,000 or so distinct CDR3 sequences in the sample, about 15% were seen once.

The chain has TRBV2 and TRBJ2-5; 11 bases map to TRBD1. The sequencing input was blood. The sequence derives from a man aged 18 to 29 with Graves' ophthalmopathy. CDR3 loop: CASRAGTGGAQYF. In DNA, the CDR3 is TGTGCCAGCAGAGCCGGGACAGGGGGGGCCCAGTACTTC.